What follows is one TCR beta chain and its context. Its target is unknown. This entry comes from a study of cytomegalovirus exposure and HLA in healthy donors. Whole-study context: For the 300 to 400 genotyped donors, more than 80% fell within the Caucasian-associated ancestry cluster. Study-level findings and limits: A missense DCLRE1C variant was associated with V- and J-gene trimming of TCR beta chains in a later analysis, and an independent cohort replicated the association. Reportedly, a later analysis found an Asian-associated ancestry cluster had fewer N-insertions than the approximately 700-donor mean.

Germline lookup yields CDR1 SEHNR and CDR2 FQNEAQ (reference sequence). The germline V and J ends were trimmed by 2 bases and 4 bases, with 15 bases remaining between them. The CDR3 is 15 amino acids. It was with 60 Vbeta and 13 Jbeta primers that the PCR ran. Sequenced by immunoSEQ multiplex PCR; TCRdb stores in-frame clones only, minus some. The sample features tens of thousands of clones, with under 4% in its top ten. This TCR was sampled from a female donor in good health and CMV-seropositive. The chain employs TRBV7-9 and TRBJ2-7; possible D gene TRBD2, 5 bases. Input material: PBMCs. CDR3 nucleotides: TGTGCCAGCAGCTTACTAGGAGGCCGGCCATACGAGCAGTACTTC. Residues: CASSLLGGRPYEQYF.